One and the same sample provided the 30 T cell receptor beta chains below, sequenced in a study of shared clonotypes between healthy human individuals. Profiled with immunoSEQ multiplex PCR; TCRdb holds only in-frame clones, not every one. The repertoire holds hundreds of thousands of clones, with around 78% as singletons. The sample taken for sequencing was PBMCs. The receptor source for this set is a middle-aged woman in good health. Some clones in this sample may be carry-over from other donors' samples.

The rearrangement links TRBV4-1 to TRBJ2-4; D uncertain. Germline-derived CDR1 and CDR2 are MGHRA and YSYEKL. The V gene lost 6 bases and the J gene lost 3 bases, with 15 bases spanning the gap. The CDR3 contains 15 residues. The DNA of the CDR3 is TGCGCCAGCAGGCTTGATCCGGTGGTCAAAAACATTCAGTACTTC. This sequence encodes CASRLDPVVKNIQYF.

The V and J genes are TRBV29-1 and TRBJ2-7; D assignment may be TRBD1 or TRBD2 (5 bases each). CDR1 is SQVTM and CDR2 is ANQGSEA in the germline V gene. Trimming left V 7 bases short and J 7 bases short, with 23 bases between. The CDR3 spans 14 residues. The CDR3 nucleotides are TGCAGCGCCGCCCCAGGGACCCGTGAGGGGGAGCAGTACTTC. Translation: CSAAPGTREGEQYF.

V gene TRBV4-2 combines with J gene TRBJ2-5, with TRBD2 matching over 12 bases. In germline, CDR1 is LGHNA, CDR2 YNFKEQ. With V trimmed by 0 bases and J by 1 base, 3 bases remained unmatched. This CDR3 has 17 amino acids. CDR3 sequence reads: CASSQDPLAGGQETQYF. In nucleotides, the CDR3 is TGTGCCAGCAGCCAAGATCCACTAGCGGGAGGCCAAGAGACCCAGTACTTC.

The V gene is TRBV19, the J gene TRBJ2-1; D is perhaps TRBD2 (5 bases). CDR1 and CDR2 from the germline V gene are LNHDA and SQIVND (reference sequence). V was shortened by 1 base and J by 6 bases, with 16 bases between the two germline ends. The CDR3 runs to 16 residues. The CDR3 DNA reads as TGTGCCAGTAGTATAGTTGGAGCGGAACCGGGCAATGAGCAGTTCTTC. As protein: CASSIVGAEPGNEQFF.

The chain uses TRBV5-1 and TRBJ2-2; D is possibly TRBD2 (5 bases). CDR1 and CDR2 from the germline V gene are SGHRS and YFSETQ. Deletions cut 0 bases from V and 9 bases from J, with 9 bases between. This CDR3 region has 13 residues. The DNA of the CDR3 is TGCGCCAGCAGCTTGGAATCCGGGAGGGAGCTGTTTTTT. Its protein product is CASSLESGRELFF. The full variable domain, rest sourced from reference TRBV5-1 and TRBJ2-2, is KAGVTQTPRYLIKTRGQQVTLSCSPISGHRSVSWYQQTPGQGLQFLFEYFSETQRNKGNFPGRFSGRQFSNSRSEMNVSTLELGDSALYLCASSLESGRELFFGEGSRLTVL.

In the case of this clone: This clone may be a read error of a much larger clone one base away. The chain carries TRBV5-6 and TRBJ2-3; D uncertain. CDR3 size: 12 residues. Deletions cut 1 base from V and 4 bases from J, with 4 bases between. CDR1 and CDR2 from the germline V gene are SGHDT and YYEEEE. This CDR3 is CASSLTADTQYF. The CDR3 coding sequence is TGTGCCAGCAGCTTGACTGCAGATACGCAGTATTTT.

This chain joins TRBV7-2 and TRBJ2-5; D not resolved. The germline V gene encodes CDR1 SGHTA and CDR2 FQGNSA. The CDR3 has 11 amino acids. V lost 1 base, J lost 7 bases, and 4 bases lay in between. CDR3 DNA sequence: TGTGCCAGCAGCTTAGACGTGACCCAGTACTTC. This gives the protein CASSLDVTQYF.

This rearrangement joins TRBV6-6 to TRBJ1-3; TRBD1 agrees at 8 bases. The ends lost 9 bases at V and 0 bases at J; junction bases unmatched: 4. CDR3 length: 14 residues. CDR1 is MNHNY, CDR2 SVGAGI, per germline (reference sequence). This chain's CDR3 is CASQGASSGNTIYF. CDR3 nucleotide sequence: TGTGCCAGTCAGGGGGCTAGCTCTGGAAACACCATATATTTT.

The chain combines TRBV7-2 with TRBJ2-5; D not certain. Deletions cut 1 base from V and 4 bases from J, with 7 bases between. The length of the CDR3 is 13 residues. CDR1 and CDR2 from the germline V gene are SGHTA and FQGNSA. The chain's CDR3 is CASSLEARETQYF. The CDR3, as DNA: TGTGCCAGCAGCTTAGAGGCCAGAGAGACCCAGTACTTC.

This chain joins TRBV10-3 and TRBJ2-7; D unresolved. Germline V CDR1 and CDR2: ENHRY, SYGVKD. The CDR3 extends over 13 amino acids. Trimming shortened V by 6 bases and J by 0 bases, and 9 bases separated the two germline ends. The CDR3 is CAIRWQYSYEQYF. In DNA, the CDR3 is TGTGCCATCAGGTGGCAGTACTCCTACGAGCAGTACTTC.

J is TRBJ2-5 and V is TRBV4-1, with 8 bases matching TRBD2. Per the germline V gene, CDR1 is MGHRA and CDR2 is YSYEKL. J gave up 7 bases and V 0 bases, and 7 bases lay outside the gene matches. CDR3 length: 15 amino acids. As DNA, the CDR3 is TGCGCCAGCAGCCAAGATCGGACTAGCTCCGGGACCCAGTACTTC. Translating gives CASSQDRTSSGTQYF.

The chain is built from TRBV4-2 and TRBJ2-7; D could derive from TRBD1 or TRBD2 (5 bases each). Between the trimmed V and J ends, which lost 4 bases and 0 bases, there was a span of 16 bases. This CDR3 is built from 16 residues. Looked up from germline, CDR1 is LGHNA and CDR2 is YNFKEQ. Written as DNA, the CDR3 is TGTGCCAGCAGCCGCGACCGGGACCTCGGCTCCTACGAGCAGTACTTC. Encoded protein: CASSRDRDLGSYEQYF.

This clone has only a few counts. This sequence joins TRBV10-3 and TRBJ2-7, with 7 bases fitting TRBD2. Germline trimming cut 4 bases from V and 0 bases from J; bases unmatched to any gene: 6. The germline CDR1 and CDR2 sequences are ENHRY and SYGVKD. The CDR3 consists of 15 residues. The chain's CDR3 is CAISGSGTSSYEQYF. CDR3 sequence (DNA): TGTGCCATCAGTGGAAGCGGGACCTCCTCCTACGAGCAGTACTTC.

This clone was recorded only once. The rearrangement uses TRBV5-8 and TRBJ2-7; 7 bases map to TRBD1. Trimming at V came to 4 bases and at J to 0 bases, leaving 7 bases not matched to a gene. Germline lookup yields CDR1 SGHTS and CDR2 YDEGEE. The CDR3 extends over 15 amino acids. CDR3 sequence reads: CASSPRQGHSYEQYF. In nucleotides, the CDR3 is TGTGCCAGCAGCCCGAGACAGGGCCACTCCTACGAGCAGTACTTC.

CDR3 sequence: CASSQDKASGIPGELFF. CDR3 coding DNA: TGCGCCAGCAGCCAAGATAAGGCTAGCGGAATTCCCGGGGAGCTGTTTTTT. The chain uses TRBV4-3 and TRBJ2-2; 7 bases map to TRBD2. From germline, CDR1 is LGHNA and CDR2 YSLEER. There are 17 residues in the CDR3. V shed 0 bases, J shed 6 bases, and the junction held 10 bases outside the gene matches.

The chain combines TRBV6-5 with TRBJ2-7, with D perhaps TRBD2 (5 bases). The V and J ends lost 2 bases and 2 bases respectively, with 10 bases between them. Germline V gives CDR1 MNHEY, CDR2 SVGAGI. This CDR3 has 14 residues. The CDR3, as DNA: TGTGCCAGCAGTTACGGAGCGGAGACCTACGAGCAGTACTTC. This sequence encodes CASSYGAETYEQYF.

CDR3 sequence: CASSLAGGQGVWETQYF. As DNA, the CDR3 is TGTGCCAGCAGCTTAGCTGGGGGACAGGGGGTCTGGGAGACCCAGTACTTC. This sequence joins TRBV7-8 and TRBJ2-5; 11 positions agree with TRBD1. The trim removed 0 bases at V and 5 bases at J, leaving 8 bases unmatched. CDR1 is SGHVS and CDR2 is FQNEAQ in the germline V gene. The CDR3 loop spans 17 amino acids.

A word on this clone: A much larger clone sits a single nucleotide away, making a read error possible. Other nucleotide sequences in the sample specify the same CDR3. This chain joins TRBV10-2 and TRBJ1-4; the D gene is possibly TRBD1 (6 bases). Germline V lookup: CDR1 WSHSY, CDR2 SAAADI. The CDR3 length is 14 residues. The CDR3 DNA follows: TGCGCCAGCAGTGCCGGGGGCGATAATGAAAAACTGTTTTTC. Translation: CASSAGGDNEKLFF.

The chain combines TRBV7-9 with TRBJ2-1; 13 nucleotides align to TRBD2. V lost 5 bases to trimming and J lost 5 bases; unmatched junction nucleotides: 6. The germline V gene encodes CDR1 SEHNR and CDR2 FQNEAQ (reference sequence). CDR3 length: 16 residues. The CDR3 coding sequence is TGTGCCAGCAGCCTTACTAGCGGGAGGGCCCACAATGAGCAGTTCTTC. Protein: CASSLTSGRAHNEQFF.

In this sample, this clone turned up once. The CDR3 DNA sequence: TGTGCCAGCAGATCCTTACTAGCGGGAAGCACAGATACGCAGTATTTT. It codes for CASRSLLAGSTDTQYF. The gene calls are TRBV2 and TRBJ2-3; 10 nucleotides match TRBD2. CDR1 is SNHLY and CDR2 is FYNNEI in the germline V gene. The CDR3 covers 16 residues. V was clipped by 6 bases and J by 0 bases; unmatched bases: 6.

The CDR3 DNA reads TGTGCCGCCCTGCGGGGATTGCTGGCTTTCTTT. Protein sequence: CAALRGLLAFF. V and J are TRBV30 and TRBJ1-1; D gene ambiguous. Germline V gene lookup returns CDR1 GTSNPN and CDR2 SVGIG (reference sequence). This CDR3 is built from 11 residues. V lost 8 bases and J lost 11, with 18 bases in between.

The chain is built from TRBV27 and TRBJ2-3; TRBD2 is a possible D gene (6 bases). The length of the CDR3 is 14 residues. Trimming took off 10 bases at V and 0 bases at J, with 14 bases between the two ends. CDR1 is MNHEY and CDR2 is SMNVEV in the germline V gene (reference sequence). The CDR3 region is CATWGLRSTDTQYF. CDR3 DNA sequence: TGTGCCACGTGGGGACTTCGAAGCACAGATACGCAGTATTTT.

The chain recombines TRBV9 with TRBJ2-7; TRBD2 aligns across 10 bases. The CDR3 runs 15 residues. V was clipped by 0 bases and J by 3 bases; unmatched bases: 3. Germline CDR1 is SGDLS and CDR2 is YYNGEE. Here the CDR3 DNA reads TGTGCCAGCAGCGTAGACCCTAGCGGGAGCTACGAGCAGTACTTC. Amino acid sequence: CASSVDPSGSYEQYF.

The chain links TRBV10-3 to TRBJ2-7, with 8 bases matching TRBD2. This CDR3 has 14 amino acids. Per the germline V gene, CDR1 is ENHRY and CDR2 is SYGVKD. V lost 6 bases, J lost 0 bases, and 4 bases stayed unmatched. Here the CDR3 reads CAIRPGTSSYEQYF. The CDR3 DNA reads TGTGCCATCAGGCCCGGGACTAGCTCCTACGAGCAGTACTTC.

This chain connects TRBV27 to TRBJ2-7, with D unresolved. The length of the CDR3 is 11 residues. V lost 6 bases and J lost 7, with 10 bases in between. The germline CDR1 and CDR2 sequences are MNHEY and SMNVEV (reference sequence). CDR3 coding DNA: TGTGCCAGCAGCCTAGGATCTGAGCAGTACTTC. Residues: CASSLGSEQYF.

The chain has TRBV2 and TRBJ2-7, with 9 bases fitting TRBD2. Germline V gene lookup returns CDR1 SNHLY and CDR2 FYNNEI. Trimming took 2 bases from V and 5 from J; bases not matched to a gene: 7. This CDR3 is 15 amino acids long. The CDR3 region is CASSEPSGRRNEQYF. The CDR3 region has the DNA TGTGCCAGCAGTGAACCCAGCGGGAGGAGGAACGAGCAGTACTTC.

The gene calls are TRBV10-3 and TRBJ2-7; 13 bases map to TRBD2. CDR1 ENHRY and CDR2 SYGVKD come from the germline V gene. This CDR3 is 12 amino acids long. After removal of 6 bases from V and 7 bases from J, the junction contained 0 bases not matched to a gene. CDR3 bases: TGTGCCATCAGGGGACTAGCGGGAGAGCAGTACTTC. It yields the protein CAIRGLAGEQYF.

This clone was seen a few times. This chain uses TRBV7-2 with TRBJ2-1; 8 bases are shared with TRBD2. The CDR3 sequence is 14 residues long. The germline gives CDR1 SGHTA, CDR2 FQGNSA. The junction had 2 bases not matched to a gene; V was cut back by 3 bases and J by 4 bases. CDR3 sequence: CASSLASGYNEQFF. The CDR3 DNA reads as TGTGCCAGCAGCTTGGCTAGCGGGTACAATGAGCAGTTCTTC.

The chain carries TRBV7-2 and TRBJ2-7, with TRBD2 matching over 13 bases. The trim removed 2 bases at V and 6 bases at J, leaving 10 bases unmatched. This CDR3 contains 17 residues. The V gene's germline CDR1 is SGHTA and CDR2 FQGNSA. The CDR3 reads CASSLNTGLAGAGEQYF. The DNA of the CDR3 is TGTGCCAGCAGCTTAAATACCGGACTAGCGGGAGCTGGCGAGCAGTACTTC.

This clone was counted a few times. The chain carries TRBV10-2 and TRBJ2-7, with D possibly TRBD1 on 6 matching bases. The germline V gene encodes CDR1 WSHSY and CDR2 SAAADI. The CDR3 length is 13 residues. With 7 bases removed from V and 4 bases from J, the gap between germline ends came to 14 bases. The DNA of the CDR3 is TGCGCCAGCACCAAAGACAGGTTGTACGAGCAGTACTTC. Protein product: CASTKDRLYEQYF.